The 25 T cell receptor beta chains below all came from one sample that was sequenced in a study of T-cell memory formation after mild COVID-19 (dated by TCRdb to the early 2020s). Libraries were built with 5' RACE. This sample was sequenced with an Illumina NovaSeq 6000. TCRdb reran the public reads through fastp at Q25 and MiXCR, keeping productive beta chains. CDR3 protein sequences are deduplicated, and each keeps its most common genes and DNA. Across this sample there are approximately 110,000 distinct CDR3 sequences, with about a fifth seen only once. Of the sample, under 50% falls within the top ten clones. The sequenced material came from PBMCs or a T cell subset sorted from them (not recorded which). Every receptor here comes from a man between 18 and 35 years old who had mild COVID-19 (a few samples of this study predate the infection). The sample titles of this study are shuffled in the database, so cell type and time point are left out; the donor was told from shared clones.

V gene TRBV7-8 combines with J gene TRBJ2-5; 11 bases match TRBD2. The CDR3 consists of 16 residues. Trimming at V came to 2 bases and at J to 5 bases, leaving 7 bases not matched to a gene. Germline-derived CDR1 and CDR2 are SGHVS and FQNEAQ. Here the CDR3 reads CASSLRSGGAWETQYF. For the CDR3, the DNA is TGTGCCAGCAGCTTACGTAGCGGGGGGGCCTGGGAGACCCAGTACTTC. Full variable domain (rest looked up from reference TRBV7-8 and TRBJ2-5): GAGVSQSPRYKVAKRGQDVALRCDPISGHVSLFWYQQALGQGPEFLTYFQNEAQLDKSGLPSDRFFAERPEGSVSTLKIQRTQQEDSAVYLCASSLRSGGAWETQYFGPGTRLLVL.

The gene calls are TRBV4-1 and TRBJ2-3; tentatively, D is TRBD1 or TRBD2 (6 bases each). This CDR3 region has 16 residues. Looked up from germline, CDR1 is MGHRA and CDR2 is YSYEKL. Between the trimmed V and J ends, which lost 6 bases and 2 bases, there was a span of 18 bases. The CDR3 DNA reads as TGCGCCAGCAGTCTCCTCAAGGGGGGATCCACAGATACGCAGTATTTT. Protein: CASSLLKGGSTDTQYF.

J is TRBJ1-1 and V is TRBV6-4; weak D call: TRBD1 (5 bases). The CDR3 extends over 13 amino acids. Trimming cost V 4 bases and J 4 bases, with 10 bases left between them. Germline CDR1 is MRHNA and CDR2 is SNTAGT. This chain's CDR3 is CASSAWGGTEAFF. The CDR3 nucleotides read TGTGCCAGCAGTGCCTGGGGGGGCACTGAAGCTTTCTTT.

The V and J genes are TRBV6-2 or TRBV6-3 and TRBJ2-1, with 8 bases fitting TRBD1. V shed 6 bases and J 6 bases; nucleotides not matched to a gene: 7. From germline, CDR1 is MNHEY and CDR2 SVGEGT. The CDR3 is 14 amino acids. The CDR3 region has the DNA TGTGCCAGCAGGCGGACAGGGATCTTCAATGAGCAGTTCTTC. This codes for CASRRTGIFNEQFF.

The chain employs TRBV7-9 and TRBJ2-5; D perhaps matches TRBD2 (6 bases). Trimming took off 5 bases at V and 2 bases at J, with 18 bases between the two ends. The CDR3 spans 16 residues. Per the germline V gene, CDR1 is SEHNR and CDR2 is FQNEAQ (reference sequence). This CDR3 is CASSPRRRVPQETQYF. The CDR3, as DNA: TGTGCCAGCAGCCCCCGGCGGAGGGTACCGCAAGAGACCCAGTACTTC.

This clonotype was picked up a small number of times. The genes are TRBV21-1 and TRBJ2-5; TRBD1 is the table's D call, not checked against the DNA. TRBV21-1 is a listed pseudogene. This CDR3 region has 14 residues. CDR3 DNA: TGTGCCAGCAGCACCAGGGGGCCCCGGGAGACCCAGTACTTC. Translated: CASSTRGPRETQYF.

The rearrangement uses TRBV27 and TRBJ2-1, with no clear D. CDR3 length: 13 amino acids. The V end lost 5 bases, the J end lost 8 bases, and 13 bases lay between the germline ends. The V gene's germline CDR1 is MNHEY and CDR2 SMNVEV (reference sequence). The CDR3 spells CASSPDRLYEQFF. Here the CDR3 DNA reads TGTGCCAGCAGTCCGGACCGGTTGTATGAGCAGTTCTTC.

This chain joins TRBV6-2 or TRBV6-3 and TRBJ1-5, with D tentatively TRBD1 (6 bases). The germline V and J ends were trimmed by 6 bases and 5 bases, with 14 bases remaining between them. This CDR3 has 14 residues. Germline values: CDR1 MNHEY, CDR2 SVGEGT. CDR3 amino acids: CASSSGTLYQPQHF. The DNA of the CDR3 is TGTGCCAGCAGCTCCGGGACACTTTATCAGCCCCAGCATTTT.

This clonotype occurred a few times. The chain has TRBV20-1 and TRBJ2-7; D is possibly TRBD1 (6 bases). Germline values: CDR1 DFQATT, CDR2 SNEGSKA (reference sequence). The CDR3 totals 15 residues. V lost 2 bases, J lost 0 bases, and 14 bases lay in between. CDR3 in amino acids: CSARPGHRSSYEQYF. CDR3 sequence (DNA): TGCAGTGCTAGACCGGGACACCGGAGCTCCTACGAGCAGTACTTC.

This clonotype was seen more than once but under ten times. The chain carries TRBV4-3 and TRBJ2-3, with D tentatively TRBD2 (6 bases). Trimming removed 3 bases from V and 4 bases from J, with 23 bases in between. The CDR3 extends over 18 amino acids. Germline CDR1 is LGHNA and CDR2 is YSLEER. The CDR3 loop is CASSHATQFGGKADTQYF. CDR3 DNA: TGCGCCAGCAGCCATGCGACTCAATTCGGCGGGAAGGCAGATACGCAGTATTTT.

The CDR3 coding sequence is TGTGCCAGCAGAGCGGGGGGGCCCGGTGAGCAGTTCTTC. Its translation is CASRAGGPGEQFF. This chain links TRBV12-3 or TRBV12-4 with TRBJ2-1; 10 bases map to TRBD2. V lost 6 bases to trimming and J lost 9 bases; unmatched junction nucleotides: 5. The CDR3 is 13 residues long.

This clonotype was picked up many times. The gene calls are TRBV7-9 and TRBJ2-1; 11 bases line up with TRBD2. The V segment lost 6 bases and the J segment 7 bases; nucleotides outside the gene matches: 8. The germline V gene has CDR1 SEHNR and CDR2 FQNEAQ (reference sequence). The CDR3 runs to 15 residues. Here the CDR3 reads CASRYSGGALNEQFF. Written as DNA, the CDR3 is TGTGCCAGCAGGTATAGCGGGGGGGCGCTTAATGAGCAGTTCTTC.

The chain employs TRBV12-3 or TRBV12-4 and TRBJ2-5, with TRBD1 matching over 9 bases. Trimming at V came to 5 bases and at J to 3 bases, leaving 4 bases not matched to a gene. The CDR3 extends over 14 amino acids. The CDR3 here is CASSPGQGKETQYF. In DNA, the CDR3 is TGTGCCAGCAGTCCGGGACAGGGTAAAGAGACCCAGTACTTC.

This clonotype turned up a few times. This sequence joins TRBV9 and TRBJ2-6; D not certain. CDR3 size: 14 residues. The germline V gene has CDR1 SGDLS and CDR2 YYNGEE. Between the trimmed V and J ends, which lost 0 bases and 2 bases, there was a span of 3 bases. CDR3 loop: CASSVVPGANVLTF. DNA of the CDR3: TGTGCCAGCAGCGTAGTTCCTGGGGCCAACGTCCTGACTTTC.

The chain uses TRBV29-1 and TRBJ2-1; TRBD1 or TRBD2 may be the D gene (6 bases each). The CDR3 runs to 13 residues. CDR1 SQVTM and CDR2 ANQGSEA come from the germline V gene. Trimming removed 5 bases at V and 5 bases at J, with 13 bases between. CDR3 DNA sequence: TGCAGCGTTCGGAGGGGGAGTAACAATGAGCAGTTCTTC. Translating gives CSVRRGSNNEQFF.

Note on this clonotype: This sequence may be a read error, since a much larger clone differs from it by one base. The chain joins TRBV7-8 to TRBJ2-5; D is possibly TRBD2 (5 bases). The CDR3 covers 12 residues. Between the trimmed V and J ends, which lost 3 bases and 3 bases, there was a span of 5 bases. Germline V gene lookup returns CDR1 SGHVS and CDR2 FQNEAQ. Here the CDR3 reads CASSLGEETQYF. The CDR3 nucleotides read TGTGCCAGCAGCTTGGGAGAAGAGACCCAGTACTTC.

The CDR3 spells CSAFGDTSYEQYV. CDR3 nucleotides: TGCAGTGCTTTCGGGGACACATCCTACGAGCAGTACGTC. The chain couples TRBV20-1 to TRBJ2-7, with a weak D call TRBD1 (6 bases). Germline values: CDR1 DFQATT, CDR2 SNEGSKA (reference sequence). The CDR3 has 13 residues. Between the trimmed V and J ends, which lost 5 bases and 1 base, there was a span of 12 bases.

V and J are TRBV6-2 or TRBV6-3 and TRBJ1-5, with D unresolved. This CDR3 region has 15 residues. Germline V gives CDR1 MNHEY, CDR2 SVGEGT. Between the trimmed V and J ends, which lost 0 bases and 1 base, there was a span of 7 bases. As DNA, the CDR3 is TGTGCCAGCAGTTACTCGGATGGAAGCAATCAGCCCCAGCATTTT. Protein product: CASSYSDGSNQPQHF.

This clonotype turned up a few times. The chain couples TRBV5-5 to TRBJ2-7; 12 nucleotides line up with TRBD2. CDR1 is SGHKS, CDR2 YYEKEE, per germline (reference sequence). Trimming cost V 3 bases and J 6 bases; bases outside gene matches: 10. The CDR3 totals 16 residues. In DNA form, the CDR3 reads TGTGCCAGCAGCTCGGGACTAGCGGGTGGGGTACGCGAGCAGTACTTC. Residues: CASSSGLAGGVREQYF.

The rearrangement links TRBV27 to TRBJ1-2, with 9 bases aligning to TRBD1. Germline values: CDR1 MNHEY, CDR2 SMNVEV (reference sequence). The CDR3 has 15 amino acids. Unmatched junction bases numbered 4, after V lost 2 bases and J lost 3 bases. This CDR3 is CASSLGTGLDYGYTF. CDR3 bases: TGTGCCAGCAGTTTAGGGACAGGGTTGGACTATGGCTACACCTTC.

The rearrangement links TRBV15 to TRBJ2-1, with D perhaps matching TRBD1 (5 bases). The germline gives CDR1 LNHNV, CDR2 YYDKDF (reference sequence). V lost 4 bases to trimming and J lost 0 bases, with 13 bases between them. The CDR3 loop spans 16 amino acids. The CDR3 coding sequence is TGTGCCACCAGCAACTTGGGTCAGGGCTCCTACAATGAGCAGTTCTTC. Translation gives CATSNLGQGSYNEQFF.

The gene calls are TRBV10-3 and TRBJ1-6; 7 bases are a match to TRBD1. CDR1 ENHRY and CDR2 SYGVKD come from the germline V gene. V lost 6 bases, J lost 5 bases, and 1 base stayed unmatched. The CDR3 is 13 amino acids. In DNA, the CDR3 is TGTGCCATCAGCGGGACAGATAATTCACCCCTCCACTTT. Its translation is CAISGTDNSPLHF.

This clonotype has at least ten counts. The chain joins TRBV12-3 or TRBV12-4 to TRBJ2-7, with a weak D call TRBD2 (6 bases). V was shortened by 4 bases and J by 3 bases, with 13 bases between the two germline ends. This CDR3 has 14 residues. The CDR3 sequence is CASSSGLPLYEQYF. CDR3 coding DNA: TGTGCCAGCAGTTCGGGACTCCCCCTCTACGAGCAGTACTTC.

The chain has TRBV6-5 and TRBJ2-7, with TRBD1 matching 11 bases. There are 14 residues in the CDR3. The germline V gene has CDR1 MNHEY and CDR2 SVGAGI. V shed 2 bases, J shed 7 bases, and the junction held 4 bases outside the gene matches. CDR3 DNA: TGTGCCAGCAGTTACGGGACAGGGGGTCGAGAGCAGTACTTC. Protein: CASSYGTGGREQYF.

This chain links TRBV2 with TRBJ2-7; D call uncertain. V lost 6 bases and J 0 bases, leaving 6 bases between the germline ends. Germline values: CDR1 SNHLY, CDR2 FYNNEI. CDR3 length: 12 residues. In nucleotides, the CDR3 is TGTGCCAGCAGCGACAACTCCTACGAGCAGTACGTC. Protein sequence: CASSDNSYEQYV.